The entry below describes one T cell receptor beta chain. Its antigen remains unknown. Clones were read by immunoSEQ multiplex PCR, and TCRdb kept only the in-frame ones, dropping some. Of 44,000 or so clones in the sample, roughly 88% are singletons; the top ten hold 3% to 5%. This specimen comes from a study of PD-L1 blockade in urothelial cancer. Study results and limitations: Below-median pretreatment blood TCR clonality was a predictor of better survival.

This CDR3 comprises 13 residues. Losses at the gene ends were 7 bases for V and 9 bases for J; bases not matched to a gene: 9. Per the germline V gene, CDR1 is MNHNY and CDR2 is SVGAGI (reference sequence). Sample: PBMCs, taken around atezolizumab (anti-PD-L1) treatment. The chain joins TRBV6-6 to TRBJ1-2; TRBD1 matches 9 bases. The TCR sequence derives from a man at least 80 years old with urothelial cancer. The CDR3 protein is CASTLGQGRSYTF. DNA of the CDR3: TGTGCCAGCACCCTGGGACAGGGAAGGAGCTACACCTTC.